The rows below give T cell receptor beta chains drawn from one sample of a study of blood T cell repertoires in COVID-19. Sequencing used immunoSEQ multiplex PCR; TCRdb keeps in-frame clones, though not all of them. The sample has around 500,000 clones; 85% to 90% are singletons. The material sequenced was PBMCs or T cells enriched from blood (not recorded which). The receptors originated from a woman between 40 and 50 years old who had recovered from COVID-19. The CDR3 runs from the conserved cysteine through the conserved F or W. A D gene is named only where the DNA matches it firmly. The size field is filled for only some rows; it gives once, few, many or a size class.

d_call	j_call	clone_size	v_call	cdr3_aa	cdr3_nt
TRBD1	TRBJ1-1	NA	TRBV29-1	CSARDRAILQNTEAFF	TGCAGCGCAAGGGACAGGGCGATACTCCAGAACACTGAAGCTTTCTTT
NA	TRBJ1-3	NA	TRBV3-1/TRBV3-2	CASSRSGRESSGNTIYF	TGTGCCAGCAGCCGATCAGGGAGGGAAAGCTCTGGAAACACCATATATTTT
TRBD1	TRBJ2-4	NA	TRBV7-2	CASSLVSGGLAKNIQYF	TGTGCCAGCAGCTTAGTGTCAGGGGGCCTGGCCAAAAACATTCAGTACTTC
TRBD1	TRBJ2-5	once	TRBV18	CASSPKTGQAGEETQYF	TGTGCCAGCTCACCTAAAACGGGACAGGCTGGAGAAGAGACCCAGTACTTC
NA	TRBJ1-4	once	TRBV5-4	CASSPGGGTTNEKLFF	TGTGCCAGCAGCCCGGGGGGGGGAACAACTAATGAAAAACTGTTTTTT
TRBD2	TRBJ2-3	few	TRBV25-1	CASSGTSGSGADTQYF	TGTGCCAGCAGTGGGACTAGCGGGAGTGGGGCAGATACGCAGTATTTT
TRBD1	TRBJ2-3	NA	TRBV5-4	CASSRDRGTDTQYF	TGTGCCAGCAGCCGCGACAGGGGGACAGATACGCAGTATTTT
TRBD1	TRBJ1-2	NA	TRBV12-3/TRBV12-4	CASSDRDYGYTF	TGTGCCAGCAGCGACAGGGACTATGGCTACACCTTC
TRBD1	TRBJ2-7	once	TRBV4-1	CASSQSGQGLSSYEQYF	TGCGCCAGCAGCCAATCAGGACAGGGTCTGAGCTCCTACGAGCAGTACTTC
NA	TRBJ1-1	NA	TRBV18	CASSVSGAGTEAFF	TGTGCCAGCTCGGTGTCAGGGGCGGGCACTGAAGCTTTCTTT
TRBD1	TRBJ2-5	NA	TRBV5-4	CASSPIGQGQETQYF	TGTGCCAGCAGCCCCATCGGACAGGGGCAAGAGACCCAGTACTTC
TRBD1	TRBJ1-2	NA	TRBV5-1	CASSLGQGANYGYTF	TGCGCCAGCAGCTTGGGGCAGGGGGCGAACTATGGCTACACCTTC
NA	TRBJ1-4	NA	TRBV3-1/TRBV3-2	CASSQDRGNREKLFF	TGTGCCAGCAGCCAAGATCGGGGTAACCGTGAAAAACTGTTTTTT
NA	TRBJ1-1	NA	TRBV6-6	CASSYPPGQNTEAFF	TGTGCCAGCAGTTACCCTCCGGGACAGAACACTGAAGCTTTCTTT
NA	TRBJ2-5	NA	TRBV7-2	CASSLEVFTGTQYF	TGTGCCAGCAGCTTAGAGGTGTTCACAGGGACCCAGTACTTC
NA	TRBJ1-1	few	TRBV30	CALRWNRAGTEAFF	TGTGCCCTGAGGTGGAACAGGGCGGGCACTGAAGCTTTCTTT
TRBD2	TRBJ2-7	NA	TRBV28	CASSFSGGLAGTYEQYF	TGTGCCAGCAGTTTCTCTGGGGGACTAGCGGGAACCTACGAGCAGTACTTC
TRBD1	TRBJ2-7	NA	TRBV29-1	CSVWGWDSSKKFF	TGCAGCGTGTGGGGGTGGGACAGTAGCAAAAAATTCTTC
NA	TRBJ1-5	NA	TRBV19	CASSQGFGQPQHF	TGTGCCAGTAGTCAGGGTTTCGGTCAGCCCCAGCATTTT
NA	TRBJ1-1	NA	TRBV6-4	CASSALTDTEAFF	TGTGCCAGCAGTGCCCTGACAGACACTGAAGCTTTCTTT
NA	TRBJ2-7	NA	TRBV7-2	CASSLKSAEGYEQYF	TGTGCCAGCAGCCTAAAATCAGCGGAAGGCTACGAGCAGTACTTC
NA	TRBJ2-1	NA	TRBV27	CASRVRASSYNEQFF	TGTGCCAGCAGAGTCAGGGCCAGCTCCTACAATGAGCAGTTCTTC
NA	TRBJ2-6	NA	TRBV7-2	CASSPRSGRGVAGANVLTF	TGTGCCAGCAGTCCCCGGAGTGGCAGGGGAGTTGCTGGGGCCAACGTCCTGACTTTC
NA	TRBJ1-1	NA	TRBV5-1	CASSLWAQTDTEAFF	TGCGCCAGCAGCTTGTGGGCCCAGACAGACACTGAAGCTTTCTTT
TRBD1	TRBJ1-1	NA	TRBV19	CASLDPGDRVNTEAFF	TGTGCCAGTCTCGATCCGGGGGACAGGGTAAACACTGAAGCTTTCTTT
NA	TRBJ1-2	NA	TRBV9	CASSSPTGPIEANYGYTF	TGTGCCAGCAGCTCACCGACAGGCCCCATCGAAGCTAACTATGGCTACACCTTC
NA	TRBJ1-2	NA	TRBV12-3/TRBV12-4	CASRPSANYGYTF	TGTGCCAGCAGGCCGTCTGCGAACTATGGCTACACCTTC
NA	TRBJ1-4	NA	TRBV4-1	CASSVGRDSEKLFF	TGCGCCAGCAGCGTCGGCAGGGATAGTGAAAAACTGTTTTTT
TRBD2	TRBJ2-3	NA	TRBV3-1/TRBV3-2	CASSRFLSGRGDTQYF	TGTGCCAGCAGCCGATTCCTTAGCGGGAGGGGAGATACGCAGTATTTT
NA	TRBJ1-6	few	TRBV2	CASRPGFDSPLHF	TGTGCCAGCAGACCAGGGTTCGATTCACCCCTCCACTTT
NA	TRBJ1-2	NA	TRBV10-3	CAISDQLHYGYTF	TGTGCCATCAGTGATCAACTGCACTATGGCTACACCTTC
TRBD2	TRBJ2-7	NA	TRBV24-1	CATRLAGHYEQYF	TGTGCCACGAGACTAGCGGGTCACTACGAGCAGTACTTC
NA	TRBJ1-1	NA	TRBV11-3	CASSRGARTEAFF	TGTGCCAGCAGCCGCGGGGCGCGCACTGAAGCTTTCTTT
NA	TRBJ2-7	many	TRBV7-9	CASSLYYEQYF	TGTGCCAGCAGCCTTTACTACGAGCAGTACTTC
NA	TRBJ2-2	NA	TRBV11-2	CASSCCPGGPGELFF	TGTGCCAGCAGCTGCTGCCCGGGGGGCCCCGGGGAGCTGTTTTTT
NA	TRBJ1-1	few	TRBV7-2	CASSLFGVGGTEAFF	TGTGCCAGCAGCTTATTTGGGGTAGGGGGCACTGAAGCTTTCTTT
TRBD2	TRBJ2-3	NA	TRBV19	CASKTSGTSTDTQYF	TGTGCCAGTAAGACTAGCGGAACTAGCACAGATACGCAGTATTTT
NA	TRBJ2-7	few	TRBV5-4	CASSLGSGLTNYEQYF	TGTGCCAGCAGCTTGGGTTCAGGGCTTACCAACTACGAGCAGTACTTC
NA	TRBJ1-2	NA	TRBV4-3	CASSQDLGVNYGYTF	TGCGCCAGCAGCCAAGATTTAGGGGTTAACTATGGCTACACCTTC
NA	TRBJ1-2	NA	TRBV19	CASSIGSTYGYTF	TGTGCCAGTAGTATAGGGAGCACCTATGGCTACACCTTC
NA	TRBJ2-5	NA	TRBV2	CASSDLETQYF	TGTGCCAGCAGTGATCTGGAGACCCAGTACTTC
NA	TRBJ2-7	NA	TRBV10-1	CASSRESPLGAYEQYF	TGCGCCAGCTCCCGGGAGAGTCCACTGGGGGCCTACGAGCAGTACTTC
NA	TRBJ2-1	NA	TRBV27	CASSLGRGFDEQFF	TGTGCCAGCAGTTTAGGACGGGGTTTTGATGAGCAGTTCTTC
TRBD1	TRBJ2-7	NA	TRBV11-2	CASSPGTGGFYEQYF	TGTGCCAGCAGCCCCGGGACAGGGGGGTTCTACGAGCAGTACTTC
NA	TRBJ2-2	NA	TRBV19	CATPKSGRGGTGELFF	TGTGCCACCCCCAAATCCGGGAGAGGCGGCACCGGGGAGCTGTTTTTT
NA	TRBJ1-3	NA	TRBV2	CASSRIDTHTIYF	TGTGCCAGCAGTCGGATAGACACGCACACCATATATTTT
NA	TRBJ2-1	once	TRBV4-3	CASSQGPSSSYNEQFF	TGCGCCAGCAGCCAAGGCCCGTCTAGCAGCTACAATGAGCAGTTCTTC
TRBD2	TRBJ2-3	NA	TRBV14	CASSQMTSGITDTQYF	TGTGCCAGCAGCCAAATGACTAGCGGGATAACGGATACGCAGTATTTT
NA	TRBJ1-2	NA	TRBV7-9	CASSYGDYGYTF	TGTGCCAGCAGCTACGGGGACTATGGCTACACCTTC
TRBD2	TRBJ2-1	once	TRBV19	CASSRGIGTSFEVFNEQFF	TGTGCCAGTAGCAGGGGAATCGGGACTAGCTTCGAAGTTTTCAATGAGCAGTTCTTC